This T cell receptor (beta chain) was retrieved from a study of regulatory T cells in long-lasting Graves disease. This clonotype was detected ten times or more. To make TCR beta libraries, researchers used iRepertoire HTBI primers and Arm-PCR of CDR3 regions. From the multiplex PCR reads, TCRdb called clonotypes with MiXCR, one entry per CDR3 protein. Of around 250,000 distinct CDR3 sequences listed, about 18% are singletons. Between the trimmed V and J ends, which lost 6 bases and 2 bases, there was a span of 11 bases. CDR1 and CDR2 (germline): DFQATT, SNEGSKA (reference sequence). This CDR3 has 13 residues. Described time point: newly diagnosed GD, antithyroid drugs for less than 3 months. Generation of the TCR library employed RNA extracted from PBMCs. These data were likewise used in another study, on T cells in Graves' hyperthyroidism and ophthalmopathy. In that study: An initial round of RT-PCR targeting the TCR CDR3 relied on the HTBI primer set.

Material: peripheral blood mononuclear cells (PBMCs), obtained at new diagnosis, from a patient treated with antithyroid drugs. The TCR comes from a woman aged 25-40 years with Graves disease. V gene TRBV20-1 combines with J gene TRBJ1-5, with D perhaps TRBD1 (5 bases). This CDR3 is CSAGGGGNQPQHF. The CDR3 DNA reads TGCAGTGCCGGCGGGGGGGGCAATCAGCCCCAGCATTTT.